The 6 T cell receptor beta chains in this list originate from one sample, sequenced in a study of T cell responses to AZD1222 COVID-19 vaccine. Profiled with immunoSEQ multiplex PCR; TCRdb holds only in-frame clones, not every one. The table records 110,000 or so clones, roughly 84% of them present only once. Source: peripheral blood, taken 28 days after the second AZD1222 dose. These TCRs come from an adult who received the AZD1222 COVID-19 vaccine.

The CDR3 coding sequence is TGTGCCAGCAGCCAAGGGGGGGGTGAGCAGTTCTTC. Translated, it gives CASSQGGGEQFF. This rearrangement joins TRBV3-1 (or the pseudogene TRBV3-2) to TRBJ2-1; 7 bases are a match to TRBD2. The V gene end was trimmed by 1 base and the J gene end by 9 bases; junction bases not matched to a gene: 0. The germline V gene has CDR1 LGHDT and CDR2 YNNKEL (reference sequence). The CDR3 is made up of 12 amino acids.

The rearrangement uses TRBV9 and TRBJ1-3; possibly TRBD1 for D (5 bases). CDR1 and CDR2 from the germline V gene are SGDLS and YYNGEE. V shed 5 bases and J shed 1 base, with 13 bases lying between them. The CDR3 loop spans 15 amino acids. CDR3 sequence: CASSLTGGSGNTIYF. CDR3 bases: TGTGCCAGCAGTTTAACCGGGGGTTCTGGAAACACCATATATTTT.

The chain has TRBV5-1 and TRBJ2-5, with D possibly matching TRBD1 (7 bases). There are 16 residues in the CDR3. Germline assignment: CDR1 SGHRS and CDR2 YFSETQ. V lost 3 bases, J lost 2 bases, and 17 bases lay in between. For the CDR3, the DNA is TGCGCCAGCAGCTATGGAGGGGCAGGGGGGCAAGAGACCCAGTACTTC. Its translation is CASSYGGAGGQETQYF.

This clone has only a few counts. The genes are TRBV7-2 and TRBJ2-5; a possible D gene is TRBD2 (6 bases). V dropped 0 bases and J dropped 7 bases, with 12 bases sitting between them. Germline CDR1 and CDR2: SGHTA and FQGNSA. CDR3 size: 14 residues. The CDR3 nucleotides are TGTGCCAGCAGCTTAGCGCGGGATAGATCGACCCAGTACTTC. This encodes CASSLARDRSTQYF.

In nucleotides, the CDR3 is TGTGCCAGCAGCTTGAGGGACAGGGACAGCGGCTACACCTTC. Translation: CASSLRDRDSGYTF. The J gene is TRBJ1-2, the V gene TRBV5-8; 9 nucleotides align to TRBD1. Unmatched junction bases numbered 6, after V lost 1 base and J lost 8 bases. CDR3 length: 14 residues. Germline CDR1 is SGHTS and CDR2 is YDEGEE.

The rearrangement joins TRBV10-1 to TRBJ2-7; D is unresolved. The V gene lost 0 bases and the J gene lost 5 bases, with 8 bases spanning the gap. Germline CDR1 and CDR2: WNHNN and SYGVQD (reference sequence). The CDR3 length is 13 residues. The CDR3, as DNA: TGCGCCAGCAGTGAGTCGAGGCAGAACGAGCAGTACTTC. Translation: CASSESRQNEQYF.